One and the same sample provided the 29 T cell receptor beta chains below, sequenced in a study of early T cells in non-severe SARS-CoV-2 infection. Each CDR3 protein is one row after TCRdb ran MiXCR on the 5' RACE reads. The data hold tens of thousands of distinct CDR3 sequences, with around 4.3% observed a single time. Input material: whole blood. The receptors come from an adult who was a healthcare worker with PCR-confirmed SARS-CoV-2 infection or an uninfected control (not recorded which).

There are many counts of this clonotype. The chain recombines TRBV6-4 with TRBJ2-6; D might be TRBD1 (6 bases). This CDR3 region has 15 residues. The germline V and J ends were trimmed by 3 bases and 0 bases, with 6 bases remaining between them. The germline gives CDR1 MRHNA, CDR2 SNTAGT. The CDR3 DNA sequence: TGTGCCAGCAGTGAGGACAGCTCTGGGGCCAACGTCCTGACTTTC. Protein product: CASSEDSSGANVLTF.

There are many counts of this clonotype. J is TRBJ2-7 and V is TRBV20-1; D is perhaps TRBD2 (6 bases). In germline, CDR1 is DFQATT, CDR2 SNEGSKA (reference sequence). Between the trimmed V and J ends, which lost 3 bases and 0 bases, there was a span of 15 bases. The CDR3 length is 15 residues. In DNA, the CDR3 is TGCAGTGCTAGTTACCTTGGGGGGAGCTCCTACGAGCAGTACTTC. This sequence encodes CSASYLGGSSYEQYF.

This clonotype was seen many times. The V and J genes are TRBV12-3 or TRBV12-4 and TRBJ1-2; D gene unclear. This CDR3 has 12 amino acids. Trimming stripped 0 bases from V and 7 bases from J, with 6 bases between. CDR3 region: CASSLARGGYTF. The CDR3 coding sequence is TGTGCCAGCAGTTTAGCACGGGGTGGCTACACCTTC.

This clonotype showed up many times. V is TRBV10-2 and J is TRBJ2-3, with 9 positions matching TRBD2. This CDR3 has 14 residues. V shed 4 bases, J shed 5 bases, and the junction held 4 bases outside the gene matches. Per germline, CDR1 WSHSY and CDR2 SAAADI. CDR3 sequence (DNA): TGCGCCAGCAGTGTAGGACTAGCGCAAGATACGCAGTATTTT. Its protein is CASSVGLAQDTQYF.

This clonotype has a count of ten or more. The chain couples TRBV20-1 to TRBJ2-1; D gene uncertain. Germline loops: CDR1 DFQATT, CDR2 SNEGSKA (reference sequence). This CDR3 is built from 14 residues. Trimming cost V 6 bases and J 0 bases, with 12 bases left between them. The CDR3 nucleotides read TGCAGTGCAAGGTCGAGTAGCTCCTACAATGAGCAGTTCTTC. It specifies CSARSSSSYNEQFF.

Many counts were recorded for this clonotype. The chain has TRBV7-6 and TRBJ2-7, with 13 bases aligning to TRBD2. Germline-derived CDR1 and CDR2 are SGHVS and FNYEAQ. The CDR3 totals 17 residues. Losses at the gene ends were 5 bases for V and 7 bases for J; bases not matched to a gene: 14. The CDR3 bases are TGTGCCAGCAGCCGGACTAGCGGGGGCAACCTTTTAGGGGAGCAGTACTTC. Encoded protein: CASSRTSGGNLLGEQYF.

This clonotype has ten or more counts. The chain combines TRBV19 with TRBJ2-2; TRBD2 matches 9 bases. Unmatched junction bases numbered 15, after V lost 5 bases and J lost 5 bases. Germline loops: CDR1 LNHDA, CDR2 SQIVND (reference sequence). CDR3 length: 18 residues. Here the CDR3 reads CASSPLAGRLGSTGELFF. In nucleotides, the CDR3 is TGTGCCAGTAGTCCGCTAGCGGGGCGGCTCGGTTCGACCGGGGAGCTGTTTTTT.

This clonotype has ten or more counts. This sequence joins TRBV9 and TRBJ2-1; 8 bases map to TRBD2. Losses at the gene ends were 3 bases for V and 8 bases for J; bases not matched to a gene: 10. This CDR3 is 15 amino acids long. Germline V gives CDR1 SGDLS, CDR2 YYNGEE. DNA for the CDR3: TGTGCCAGCAGCGGGAGCGGGAGAGAAACAGATGAGCAGTTCTTC. The encoded protein is CASSGSGRETDEQFF.

This chain uses TRBV7-2 with TRBJ1-5, with a tentative D call TRBD1 (5 bases). Trimming stripped 3 bases from V and 9 bases from J, with 9 bases between. The germline V gene has CDR1 SGHTA and CDR2 FQGNSA. The CDR3 covers 12 residues. DNA for the CDR3: TGTGCCAGCAGCTTGGGGGTTCCGCCCCAGCATTTT. This codes for CASSLGVPPQHF.

CDR3 protein: CASSPSSGASNEQFF. Here the CDR3 DNA reads TGTGCCAGCAGTCCTTCTAGCGGGGCATCCAATGAGCAGTTCTTC. The chain joins TRBV6-4 to TRBJ2-1, with 9 bases aligning to TRBD2. Germline V gene sequence: CDR1 MRHNA, CDR2 SNTAGT. V lost 5 bases to trimming and J lost 6 bases; unmatched junction nucleotides: 8. The CDR3 is 15 residues long.

The genes are TRBV7-9 and TRBJ1-1; no clear D gene. Trimming shortened V by 2 bases and J by 0 bases, and 7 bases separated the two germline ends. Germline CDR1 and CDR2: SEHNR and FQNEAQ (reference sequence). The CDR3 contains 14 residues. CDR3 bases: TGTGCCAGCAGCTTATCCCGCCTGAACACTGAAGCTTTCTTT. Protein: CASSLSRLNTEAFF.

This clonotype has only a few counts. J is TRBJ2-7 and V is TRBV6-1, with 9 bases matching TRBD1. There are 15 residues in the CDR3. V shed 6 bases and J 0 bases; nucleotides not matched to a gene: 6. Germline V gene lookup returns CDR1 MNHNS and CDR2 SASEGT. CDR3 region: CASRPGQGGSYEQYF. As DNA, the CDR3 is TGTGCCAGCAGACCGGGACAGGGAGGCTCCTACGAGCAGTACTTC.

Ten or more counts support this clonotype. The chain employs TRBV5-4 and TRBJ1-2; 8 bases match TRBD1. The CDR3 covers 14 residues. Per germline, CDR1 SGHNT and CDR2 YYREEE (reference sequence). With V trimmed by 0 bases and J by 2 bases, 0 bases remained unmatched. CDR3 nucleotides: TGTGCCAGCAGCTTGGGGACAGGGAACTATGGCTACACCTTC. This translates into CASSLGTGNYGYTF. Supplemented by reference TRBV5-4 and TRBJ1-2, the full variable domain reads ETGVTQSPTHLIKTRGQQVTLRCSSQSGHNTVSWYQQALGQGPQFIFQYYREEENGRGNFPPRFSGLQFPNYSSELNVNALELDDSALYLCASSLGTGNYGYTFGSGTRLTVV.

Comments on this clonotype: A much larger clone differs from this one at a single base, so this may be a read error. The chain links TRBV12-3 or TRBV12-4 to TRBJ2-3; TRBD1 matches 9 bases. This CDR3 spans 14 amino acids. The CDR3 sequence is CAGSKRQGADTQYF. In DNA form, the CDR3 reads TGTGCCGGCAGTAAGAGACAGGGGGCAGATACGCAGTATTTT.

This clonotype showed up many times. J is TRBJ1-6 and V is TRBV9; the D gene is possibly TRBD1 (5 bases). From germline, CDR1 is SGDLS and CDR2 YYNGEE. V was clipped by 0 bases and J by 9 bases, with 7 bases between them. The CDR3 is 13 residues long. The CDR3, as DNA: TGTGCCAGCAGCGTAGGAAGGGGTTCACCCCTCCACTTT. It specifies CASSVGRGSPLHF.

This clonotype showed up many times. This chain joins TRBV7-2 and TRBJ1-5; TRBD1 is a possible D gene (5 bases). Per germline, CDR1 SGHTA and CDR2 FQGNSA. The ends were cut back, 1 base at V and 0 bases at J, with 7 bases in the middle. This CDR3 region has 15 residues. CDR3 loop: CASSLVQGSNQPQHF. The CDR3 DNA reads TGTGCCAGCAGCTTAGTCCAGGGTAGCAATCAGCCCCAGCATTTT.

In this sample, this clonotype turned up many times. The rearrangement uses TRBV28 and TRBJ1-4; 7 positions match TRBD1. In germline, CDR1 is MDHEN, CDR2 SYDVKM. This CDR3 comprises 16 residues. Losses at the gene ends were 0 bases for V and 6 bases for J; bases not matched to a gene: 7. The CDR3 protein is CASSLWSGGSHEKLFF. CDR3 DNA: TGTGCCAGCAGTTTATGGTCAGGGGGGTCCCATGAAAAACTGTTTTTT.

This clonotype appeared many times. This rearrangement joins TRBV5-1 to TRBJ2-7, with 9 bases aligning to TRBD1. From germline, CDR1 is SGHRS and CDR2 YFSETQ. The CDR3 extends over 14 amino acids. V gave up 7 bases and J gave up 4 bases; unmatched junction bases: 9. This CDR3 is CASGTGQGTYEQYF. In DNA form, the CDR3 reads TGCGCCAGCGGGACCGGACAGGGGACATACGAGCAGTACTTC.

At least ten counts were recorded for this clonotype. The chain joins TRBV19 to TRBJ1-4; TRBD1 matches 11 bases. The CDR3 covers 14 residues. CDR1 is LNHDA, CDR2 SQIVND, per germline (reference sequence). V dropped 7 bases and J dropped 8; count of bases not matched to a gene: 6. The CDR3: CASMGQGVGEKLFF. CDR3 nucleotides: TGTGCCAGTATGGGACAGGGGGTAGGCGAAAAACTGTTTTTT.

This clonotype was observed many times. This chain links TRBV5-1 with TRBJ2-5; 8 bases align to TRBD2. Germline trimming cut 3 bases from V and 6 bases from J; bases unmatched to any gene: 13. CDR3 size: 16 residues. Per the germline V gene, CDR1 is SGHRS and CDR2 is YFSETQ. CDR3 amino acids: CASSYRSGSGEKTQYF. As DNA, the CDR3 is TGCGCCAGCAGCTACCGAAGCGGGAGCGGAGAGAAGACCCAGTACTTC.

This clonotype occurred many times. V is TRBV12-3 or TRBV12-4 and J is TRBJ1-2; 7 positions match TRBD1. V lost 6 bases to trimming and J lost 6 bases; unmatched junction nucleotides: 7. This CDR3 has 13 amino acids. For the CDR3, the DNA is TGTGCCAGCAGGGACGACAGGGCCGATGGCTACACCTTC. Amino acids: CASRDDRADGYTF.

This clonotype appeared many times. The V gene is TRBV20-1, the J gene TRBJ2-7, with 10 bases lining up with TRBD2. CDR3 length equals 14 residues. Per the germline V gene, CDR1 is DFQATT and CDR2 is SNEGSKA (reference sequence). With 5 bases clipped from V and 9 bases from J, the junction kept 13 bases outside the gene matches. The CDR3 nucleotides are TGCAGTGCTTATCCTATAGCGGGGGGAATCGGGCAGTACTTC. This gives the protein CSAYPIAGGIGQYF.

The sample holds many counts of this clonotype. The J gene is TRBJ1-5, the V gene TRBV4-3; no reliable D call. CDR1 is LGHNA, CDR2 YSLEER, per germline. Between the trimmed V and J ends, which lost 0 bases and 7 bases, there was a span of 7 bases. The CDR3 runs to 13 residues. CDR3 in DNA: TGCGCCAGCAGCCAAGATCCTGAACAGCCCCAGCATTTT. Translating it yields CASSQDPEQPQHF.

This clonotype has ten or more counts. J is TRBJ1-1 and V is TRBV20-1; 7 positions match TRBD1. Unmatched junction bases numbered 5, after V lost 1 base and J lost 3 bases. The CDR3 spans 14 residues. Germline CDR1 reads DFQATT; CDR2 reads SNEGSKA (reference sequence). The CDR3 loop reads CSARGPTGDTEAFF. CDR3 bases: TGCAGTGCTAGAGGCCCTACAGGGGACACTGAAGCTTTCTTT.

This clonotype came up many times. The rearrangement links TRBV6-2 or TRBV6-3 to TRBJ2-1; 7 nucleotides agree with TRBD1. Germline CDR1 MNHEY, CDR2 SVGEGT. The CDR3 is made up of 22 amino acids. Trimming took 2 bases from V and 7 from J; bases not matched to a gene: 29. CDR3 loop: CASSYPQWGKGQTLRRANEQFF. The CDR3, as DNA: TGTGCCAGCAGTTACCCCCAGTGGGGTAAGGGACAGACACTCAGAAGAGCGAATGAGCAGTTCTTC.

This clonotype came up many times. The V call is TRBV6-4, the J call TRBJ1-6; 9 bases align to TRBD1. J gave up 10 bases and V 4 bases, and 5 bases lay outside the gene matches. Germline V gene data show CDR1 as MRHNA and CDR2 as SNTAGT. The CDR3 sequence is 14 residues long. Here the CDR3 reads CASSGGTGKSPLHF. CDR3 nucleotide sequence: TGTGCCAGCAGTGGGGGGACAGGGAAGTCACCCCTCCACTTT.

This clonotype was counted ten times or more. The genes are TRBV4-3 and TRBJ2-2; no reliable D call. Trimming removed 0 bases from V and 3 bases from J, with 8 bases in between. Germline V gives CDR1 LGHNA, CDR2 YSLEER. This CDR3 is 15 amino acids long. As DNA, the CDR3 is TGCGCCAGCAGCCAAGATCGCGCCTACACCGGGGAGCTGTTTTTT. Its protein is CASSQDRAYTGELFF.

In this sample, this clonotype turned up many times. J is TRBJ1-1 and V is TRBV29-1; the match to TRBD1 covers 8 bases. V lost 7 bases, J lost 0 bases, and 4 bases stayed unmatched. The CDR3 is made up of 13 amino acids. The germline V gene encodes CDR1 SQVTM and CDR2 ANQGSEA. The CDR3 region has the DNA TGCAGCGGCCGGACAGGGATGAACACTGAAGCTTTCTTT. This gives the protein CSGRTGMNTEAFF.

This clonotype was seen repeatedly, ten times or more. This chain joins TRBV25-1 and TRBJ2-3; 8 bases are a match to TRBD2. With 5 bases clipped from V and 1 base from J, the junction kept 2 bases outside the gene matches. There are 14 residues in the CDR3. Germline CDR1 reads MGHDK; CDR2 reads SYGVNS. The CDR3 DNA is TGTGCCAGCAGTACGGGACTAGGCACAGATACGCAGTATTTT. Residues: CASSTGLGTDTQYF.